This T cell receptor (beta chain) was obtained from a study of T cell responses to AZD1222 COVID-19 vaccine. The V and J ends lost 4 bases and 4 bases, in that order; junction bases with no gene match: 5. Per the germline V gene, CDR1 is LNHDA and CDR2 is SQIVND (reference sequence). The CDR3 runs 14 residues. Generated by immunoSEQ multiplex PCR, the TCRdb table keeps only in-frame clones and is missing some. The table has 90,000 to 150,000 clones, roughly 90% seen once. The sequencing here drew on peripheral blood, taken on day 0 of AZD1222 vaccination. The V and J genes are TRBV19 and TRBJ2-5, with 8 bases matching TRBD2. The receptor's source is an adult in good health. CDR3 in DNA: TGTGCCAGTAGTACGGGGGGGCGGCGAGAGACCCAGTACTTC. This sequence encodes CASSTGGRRETQYF.